The 7 T cell receptor beta chains below all came from one sample that was sequenced in a study of a mutant IDH1 vaccine in newly diagnosed glioma. Documented time point: week 35, safety follow-up. One vaccine dose held 300 ug of mutant IDH1 20-mer peptide and came with topical imiquimod. Data came from immunoSEQ multiplex PCR; TCRdb stores just in-frame clones and leaves some out. Here the sample spans about 69,000 clones, about 87% being singletons. Their recognized antigens are unknown. Specimen: PBMCs, collected from a glioma patient whose treatment included an IDH1 peptide vaccine. The receptors stem from a man between 25 and 39 years old with glioma.

The chain links TRBV4-1 to TRBJ2-2; D is perhaps TRBD1 or TRBD2 (7 bases each). Trimming took 1 base from V and 9 from J, leaving 15 bases between them. From germline, CDR1 is MGHRA and CDR2 YSYEKL. CDR3 size: 15 residues. CDR3 coding DNA: TGCGCCAGCAGCCAAGGACAGGGAGGGACCAGGGAGCTGTTTTTT. Translating it yields CASSQGQGGTRELFF.

To note about this clone: Relative to the germline gene, one junction end is altered; a read error may explain this. CDR3 region: CAISESTARGGYAF. The CDR3 nucleotides are TGTGCCATCAGTGAGTCGACCGCTCGAGGTGGCTACGCCTTC. The V and J genes are TRBV10-3 and TRBJ1-2; no definite D call. The CDR3 runs to 14 residues. Germline V gene sequence: CDR1 ENHRY, CDR2 SYGVKD.

This clone came up a few times. The chain joins TRBV6-1 to TRBJ2-2; D not resolved. There are 14 residues in the CDR3. V lost 6 bases, J lost 6 bases, and 14 bases lay in between. Germline V gene lookup returns CDR1 MNHNS and CDR2 SASEGT. The CDR3 region has the DNA TGTGCCAGCAGCCAGACCCCGGGCGCCGGGGAGCTGTTTTTT. Its protein product is CASSQTPGAGELFF.

The chain couples TRBV28 to TRBJ1-2; D gene unclear. CDR1 is MDHEN, CDR2 SYDVKM, per germline. Between the trimmed V and J ends, which lost 7 bases and 4 bases, there was a span of 25 bases. The CDR3 spans 17 residues. The CDR3 sequence: CASTTRSAWQEVYGYTF. CDR3 DNA sequence: TGTGCCAGCACTACCCGGAGTGCGTGGCAGGAGGTCTATGGCTACACCTTC.

The rearrangement links TRBV30 to TRBJ2-5; D remains unclear. Germline V gives CDR1 GTSNPN, CDR2 SVGIG (reference sequence). The ends were cut back, 0 bases at V and 5 bases at J, with 10 bases in the middle. The CDR3 totals 13 residues. CDR3 amino acids: CAWSVRNRETQYF. CDR3 DNA: TGTGCCTGGAGTGTGAGAAACCGGGAGACCCAGTACTTC.

The chain carries TRBV30 and TRBJ2-1; 11 bases agree with TRBD2. V dropped 3 bases and J dropped 5; count of bases not matched to a gene: 0. The CDR3 runs 13 residues. The V gene's germline CDR1 is GTSNPN and CDR2 SVGIG (reference sequence). The DNA for the CDR3 is TGTGCCTGGAGACTAGCGGGAGACAATGAGCAGTTCTTC. Translation gives CAWRLAGDNEQFF.

This clone was picked up one time. This chain connects TRBV19 to TRBJ2-5; 7 nucleotides agree with TRBD2. The J call may be mistaken, given a closer DNA end match to TRBJ2-7. Germline CDR1 is LNHDA and CDR2 is SQIVND (reference sequence). The CDR3 spans 17 residues. The CDR3 DNA is TGTGCCAGTAGTAAACCGACGGGGCGGGAGTATATCTACGAGCAGTACTTC. Its translation is CASSKPTGREYIYEQYF.